This TCR beta chain came from a study of identical twins (dated by TCRdb to the mid-2010s). With respect to the entire study: To test whether fetal clonotypes persist, this study deep-sequenced TCR alpha and beta repertoires from monozygotic twins, from unrelated adults of various ages, and from cord blood. Replicate twin experiments were performed at different times using different library preparation protocols to rule out contamination.

Every donor in the study was a healthy Caucasian. Three pairs of female monozygotic twins, all aged roughly 18 to 29 years, were included in the twin cohort. Peripheral blood mononuclear cells were used as the source from which RNA for TCR libraries was isolated. Inclusive of the bounding cysteine and phenylalanine, the CDR3 is 14 residues long. Left in the record is the CDR3 DNA by itself, 42 bases read in frame from the first base. V is cut by 7 bases and J by 7 bases, and the space between the germline ends is 16 bases. From the germline V gene, CDR1 is MNHNS and CDR2 is SASEGT. About this clonotype: The clone's antigen remains unknown. No clone much larger than this one lies a single base away; base qualities are absent.

Libraries came from 5' RACE. The listed sequencing device is Illumina HiSeq 2000. A universal primer binding site was introduced by template switching, and a unique molecular identifier was present in the final cDNA, enabling accurate counting of TCR cDNA molecules. First-strand cDNA for TCR alpha and beta chains was synthesized from specific primers in the conserved constant-segment region. To control for contamination, every cDNA library was double barcoded, receiving both a SMART-Mk sample barcode and Illumina barcodes. TruSeq adapter sequences along with Illumina sample barcodes were introduced in two successive PCR steps. Sequencing of the TCR alpha and beta cDNA libraries was done on the Illumina HiSeq platform using custom primers. As for the authors' bioinformatics: Unique molecular identifiers were extracted from raw reads with MiGEC, and CDR3 positions were determined with MiXCR. For each individual, recombination models were inferred using an EM algorithm with the repgenHMM and IGoR tools. The analysis of shared clonotypes was done with the tcR package in R, with sharing normalized by the product of cloneset sizes. To study raw recombination free of thymic and clonal selection effects, out-of-frame nonproductive sequences were analyzed. The public reads were quality trimmed at Q25 with fastp and then assembled into clones with MiXCR by TCRdb, keeping productive beta chains. Rows are unified per CDR3 protein, each entry keeping the most common DNA and genes. TCRdb, rather than the study authors, made the V and J calls. The sample profile shows 550,000 to 800,000 distinct CDR3 sequences; 7% to 7.5% of them were found once. The ten biggest clones cover about 1.5% of the sample.

On the study overall, not on this receptor specifically: Zero-insertion analyses could be partly confounded by invariant T cells such as MAIT and iNKT, although diverse VJ usage argued against such confounding for most clonotypes. In monozygotic twins, out-of-frame TCR alpha sharing was systematically underestimated by recombination models, although the models agreed with sharing between unrelated individuals. Conclusions relied on cross-sectional statistical analysis, since the same donors could not be followed over many years. Abundant cord blood beta clonotypes carried fewer insertions; young adult naive repertoires showed a weaker similar trend, while memory repertoires showed none. In beta out-of-frame sequences, excess twin sharing was weaker, because having fewer shared sequences lowered the signal-to-noise ratio. Out-of-frame TCR alpha sequences shared between twins showed an excess of low generation-probability sequences compared with coincidental sharing between unrelated individuals.

This sample also appeared in a second study, on yellow fever vaccine responses in identical twins. That second report states: The authors reported that the T cell response to vaccination in identical twins appeared partly convergent and partly personalized. In identical twins, the study followed T cell clones that responded to the vaccine with precision.

The sequenced sample consisted of PBMCs. The sequence was collected from a woman aged 18-35 years in good health. The sequence is built from TRBV6-1 and TRBJ2-2; TRBD1 might be the D gene, on 5 matching bases. The sequenced DNA: TGTGCCAGCAAACGGACAATCACGGGCGGGGAGCTGTTTTTT. The translation is CASKRTITGGELFF.